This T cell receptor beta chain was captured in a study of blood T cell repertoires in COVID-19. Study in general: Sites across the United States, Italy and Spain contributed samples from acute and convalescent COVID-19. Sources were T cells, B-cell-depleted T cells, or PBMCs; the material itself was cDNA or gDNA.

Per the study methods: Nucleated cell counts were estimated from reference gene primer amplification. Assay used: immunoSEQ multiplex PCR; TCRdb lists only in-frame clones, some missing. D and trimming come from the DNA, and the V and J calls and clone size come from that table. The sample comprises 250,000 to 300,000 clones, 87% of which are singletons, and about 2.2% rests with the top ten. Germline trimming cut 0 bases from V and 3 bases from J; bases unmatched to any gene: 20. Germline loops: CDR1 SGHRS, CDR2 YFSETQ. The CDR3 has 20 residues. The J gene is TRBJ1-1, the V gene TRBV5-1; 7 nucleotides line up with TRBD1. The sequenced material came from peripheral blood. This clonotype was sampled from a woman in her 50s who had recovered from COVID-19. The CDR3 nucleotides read TGCGCCAGCAGCTTGGAGCCGATCCAGGGGGGCTTCGTTCCCTACACTGAAGCTTTCTTT. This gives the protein CASSLEPIQGGFVPYTEAFF.